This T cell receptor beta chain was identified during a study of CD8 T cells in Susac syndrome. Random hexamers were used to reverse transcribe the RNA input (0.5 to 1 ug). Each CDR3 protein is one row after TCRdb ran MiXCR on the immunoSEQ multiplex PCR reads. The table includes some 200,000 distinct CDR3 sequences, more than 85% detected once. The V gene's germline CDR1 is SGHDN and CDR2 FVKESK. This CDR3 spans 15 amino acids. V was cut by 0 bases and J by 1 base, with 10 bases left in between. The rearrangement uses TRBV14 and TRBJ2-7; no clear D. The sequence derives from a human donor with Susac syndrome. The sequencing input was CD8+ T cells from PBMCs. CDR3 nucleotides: TGTGCCAGCAGCCAAGATTTTAACGGGTCCTACGAGCAGTACTTC. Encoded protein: CASSQDFNGSYEQYF.